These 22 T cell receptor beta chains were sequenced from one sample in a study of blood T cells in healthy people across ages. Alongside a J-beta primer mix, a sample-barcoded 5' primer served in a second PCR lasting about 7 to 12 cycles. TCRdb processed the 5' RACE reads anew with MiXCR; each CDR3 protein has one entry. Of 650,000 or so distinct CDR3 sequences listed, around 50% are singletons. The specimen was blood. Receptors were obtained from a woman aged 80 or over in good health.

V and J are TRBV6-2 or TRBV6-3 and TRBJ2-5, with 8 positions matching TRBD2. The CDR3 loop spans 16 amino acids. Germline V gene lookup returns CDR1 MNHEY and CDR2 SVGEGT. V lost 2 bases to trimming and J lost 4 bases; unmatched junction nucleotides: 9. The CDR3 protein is CASSYDPGGPGETQYF. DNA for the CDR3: TGTGCCAGCAGTTACGATCCGGGAGGGCCCGGAGAGACCCAGTACTTC.

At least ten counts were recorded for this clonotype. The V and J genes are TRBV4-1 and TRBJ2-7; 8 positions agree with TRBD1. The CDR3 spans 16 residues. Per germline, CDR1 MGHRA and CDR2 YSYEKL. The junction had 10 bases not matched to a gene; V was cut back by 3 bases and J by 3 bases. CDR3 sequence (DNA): TGCGCCAGCAGCCACCGACAGGGGATCACTTACTACGAGCAGTACTTC. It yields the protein CASSHRQGITYYEQYF.

The CDR3 DNA reads TGTGCCAGCAGTGACCTCTCGGGCAGTGAAGCTTTCTTT. As protein: CASSDLSGSEAFF. The rearrangement uses TRBV6-5 and TRBJ1-1; no definite D call. The V gene's germline CDR1 is MNHEY and CDR2 SVGAGI. The V and J ends lost 5 bases and 7 bases respectively, with 14 bases between them. CDR3 size: 13 residues.

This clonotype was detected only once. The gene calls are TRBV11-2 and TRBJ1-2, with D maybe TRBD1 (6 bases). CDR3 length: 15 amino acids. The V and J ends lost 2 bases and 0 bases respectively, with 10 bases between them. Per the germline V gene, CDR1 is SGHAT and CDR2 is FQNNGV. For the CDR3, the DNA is TGTGCCAGCAGCTTAACAGGGCCCACTAACTATGGCTACACCTTC. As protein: CASSLTGPTNYGYTF.

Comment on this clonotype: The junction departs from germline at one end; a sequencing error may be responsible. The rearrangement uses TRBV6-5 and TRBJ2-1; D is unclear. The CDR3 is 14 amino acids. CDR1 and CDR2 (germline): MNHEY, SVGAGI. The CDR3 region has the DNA TGTGCCAGCAGTGACTCGGCTATAGACAATGAGCAGTTCTTC. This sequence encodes CASSDSAIDNEQFF.

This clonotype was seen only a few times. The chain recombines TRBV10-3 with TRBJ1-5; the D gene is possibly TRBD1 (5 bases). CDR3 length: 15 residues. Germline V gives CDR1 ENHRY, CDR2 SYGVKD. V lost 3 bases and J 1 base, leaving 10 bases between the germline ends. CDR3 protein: CAISDQGLSNQPQHF. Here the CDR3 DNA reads TGTGCCATCAGTGATCAGGGCCTGAGCAATCAGCCCCAGCATTTT.

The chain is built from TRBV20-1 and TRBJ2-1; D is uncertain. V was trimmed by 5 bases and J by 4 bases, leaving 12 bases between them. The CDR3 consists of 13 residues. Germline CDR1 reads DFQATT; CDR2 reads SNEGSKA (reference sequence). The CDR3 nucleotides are TGCAGTGCTCTTGTGGGTTCTTACAATGAGCAGTTCTTC. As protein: CSALVGSYNEQFF.

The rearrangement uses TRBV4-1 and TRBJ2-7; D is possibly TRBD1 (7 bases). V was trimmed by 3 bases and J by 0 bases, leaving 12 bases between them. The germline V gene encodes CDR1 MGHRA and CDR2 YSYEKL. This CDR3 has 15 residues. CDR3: CASSQTGRNSYEQYF. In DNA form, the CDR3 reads TGCGCCAGCAGCCAGACAGGGAGGAACTCCTACGAGCAGTACTTC.

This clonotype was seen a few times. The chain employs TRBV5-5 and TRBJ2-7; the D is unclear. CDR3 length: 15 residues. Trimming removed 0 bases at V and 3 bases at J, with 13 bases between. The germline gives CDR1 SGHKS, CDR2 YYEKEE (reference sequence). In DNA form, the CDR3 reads TGTGCCAGCAGCTTGGTTGGCGCCATCCACTACGAGCAGTACTTC. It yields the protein CASSLVGAIHYEQYF.

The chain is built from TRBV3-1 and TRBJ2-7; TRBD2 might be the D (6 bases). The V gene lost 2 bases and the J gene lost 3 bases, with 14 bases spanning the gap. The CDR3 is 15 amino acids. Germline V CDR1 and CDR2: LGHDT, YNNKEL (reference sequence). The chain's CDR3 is CASSQFLGAGYEQYF. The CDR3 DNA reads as TGTGCCAGCAGCCAATTCCTCGGAGCGGGCTACGAGCAGTACTTC.

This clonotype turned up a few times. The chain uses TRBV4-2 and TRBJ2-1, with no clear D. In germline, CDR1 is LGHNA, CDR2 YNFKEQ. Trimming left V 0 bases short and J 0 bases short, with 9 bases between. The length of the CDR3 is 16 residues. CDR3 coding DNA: TGTGCCAGCAGCCAAGATACGGATAGCTCCTACAATGAGCAGTTCTTC. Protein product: CASSQDTDSSYNEQFF.

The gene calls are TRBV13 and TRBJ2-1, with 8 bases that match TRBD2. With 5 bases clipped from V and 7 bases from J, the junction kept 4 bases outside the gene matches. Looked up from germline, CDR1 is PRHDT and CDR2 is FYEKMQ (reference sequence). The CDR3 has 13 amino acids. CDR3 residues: CASSPTSGNEQFF. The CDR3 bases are TGTGCCAGCAGCCCAACTAGCGGAAATGAGCAGTTCTTC. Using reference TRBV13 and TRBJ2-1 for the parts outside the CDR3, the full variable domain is AAGVIQSPRHLIKEKRETATLKCYPIPRHDTVYWYQQGPGQDPQFLISFYEKMQSDKGSIPDRFSAQQFSDYHSELNMSSLELGDSALYFCASSPTSGNEQFFGPGTRLTVL.

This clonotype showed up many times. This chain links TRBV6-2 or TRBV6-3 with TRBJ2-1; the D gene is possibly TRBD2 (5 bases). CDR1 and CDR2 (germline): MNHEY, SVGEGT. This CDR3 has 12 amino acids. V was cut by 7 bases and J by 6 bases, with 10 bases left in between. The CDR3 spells CASTLAGNEQFF. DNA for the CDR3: TGTGCCAGCACCCTGGCGGGCAATGAGCAGTTCTTC.

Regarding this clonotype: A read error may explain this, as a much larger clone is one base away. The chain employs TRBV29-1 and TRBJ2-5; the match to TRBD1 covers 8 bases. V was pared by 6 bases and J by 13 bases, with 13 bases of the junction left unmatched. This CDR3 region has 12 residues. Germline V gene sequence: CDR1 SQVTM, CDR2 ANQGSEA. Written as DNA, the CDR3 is TGCAGCGTCCCATGGACAGGGCCACAACCGTACTTC. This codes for CSVPWTGPQPYF.

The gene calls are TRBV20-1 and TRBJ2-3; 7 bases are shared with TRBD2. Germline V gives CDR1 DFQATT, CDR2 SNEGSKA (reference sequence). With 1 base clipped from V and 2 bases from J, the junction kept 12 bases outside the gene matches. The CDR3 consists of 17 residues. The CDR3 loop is CSARGTLGGGYTDTQYF. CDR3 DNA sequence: TGCAGTGCTAGAGGCACATTGGGCGGGGGTTACACAGATACGCAGTATTTT.

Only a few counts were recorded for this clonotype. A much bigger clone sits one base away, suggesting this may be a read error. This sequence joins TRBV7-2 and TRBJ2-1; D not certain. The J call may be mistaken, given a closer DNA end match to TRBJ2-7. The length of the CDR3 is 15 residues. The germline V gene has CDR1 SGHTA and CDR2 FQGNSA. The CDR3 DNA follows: TGTGCCAGCAGCTTAGAAGCTAGTTCCTACAATGAGCAGTACTTC. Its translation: CASSLEASSYNEQYF.

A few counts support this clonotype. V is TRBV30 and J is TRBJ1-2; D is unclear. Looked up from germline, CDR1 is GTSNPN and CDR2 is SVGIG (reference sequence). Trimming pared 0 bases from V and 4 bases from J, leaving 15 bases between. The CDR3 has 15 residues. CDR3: CAWSVPSVGIYGYTF. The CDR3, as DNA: TGTGCCTGGAGTGTTCCGTCTGTTGGAATCTATGGCTACACCTTC.

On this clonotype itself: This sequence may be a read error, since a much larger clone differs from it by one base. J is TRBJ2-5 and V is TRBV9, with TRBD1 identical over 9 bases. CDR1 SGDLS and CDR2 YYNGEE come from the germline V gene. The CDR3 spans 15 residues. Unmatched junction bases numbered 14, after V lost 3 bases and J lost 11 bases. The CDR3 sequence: CASSARQGGYNEQYF. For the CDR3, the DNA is TGTGCCAGCAGCGCCCGACAGGGGGGATACAATGAGCAGTACTTC.

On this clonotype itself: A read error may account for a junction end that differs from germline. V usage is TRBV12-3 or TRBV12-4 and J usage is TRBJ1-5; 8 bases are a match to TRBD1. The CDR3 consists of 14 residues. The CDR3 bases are TGTGCCAGCAGGGACAGGGCCGGCAATCAGCCCCGGCATTTT. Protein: CASRDRAGNQPRHF.

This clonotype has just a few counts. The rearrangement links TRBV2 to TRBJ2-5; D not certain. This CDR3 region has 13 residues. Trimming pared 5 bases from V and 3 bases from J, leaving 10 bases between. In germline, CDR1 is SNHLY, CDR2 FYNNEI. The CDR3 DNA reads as TGTGCCAGCAGTACGAATCCGGAAGAGACCCAGTACTTC. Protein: CASSTNPEETQYF.

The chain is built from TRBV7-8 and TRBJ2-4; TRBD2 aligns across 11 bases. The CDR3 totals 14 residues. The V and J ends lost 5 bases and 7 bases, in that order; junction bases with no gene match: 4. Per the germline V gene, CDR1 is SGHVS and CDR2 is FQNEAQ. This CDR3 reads CASSKLAGENIQYF. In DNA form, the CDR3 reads TGTGCCAGCAGCAAACTAGCGGGAGAGAACATTCAGTACTTC.

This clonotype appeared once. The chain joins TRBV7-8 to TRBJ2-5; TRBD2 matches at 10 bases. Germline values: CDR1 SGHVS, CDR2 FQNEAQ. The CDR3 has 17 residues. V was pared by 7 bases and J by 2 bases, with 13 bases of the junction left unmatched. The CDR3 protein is CASTRASGGFVQETQYF. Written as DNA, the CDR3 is TGTGCCAGCACCAGGGCTAGCGGGGGCTTTGTACAAGAGACCCAGTACTTC.